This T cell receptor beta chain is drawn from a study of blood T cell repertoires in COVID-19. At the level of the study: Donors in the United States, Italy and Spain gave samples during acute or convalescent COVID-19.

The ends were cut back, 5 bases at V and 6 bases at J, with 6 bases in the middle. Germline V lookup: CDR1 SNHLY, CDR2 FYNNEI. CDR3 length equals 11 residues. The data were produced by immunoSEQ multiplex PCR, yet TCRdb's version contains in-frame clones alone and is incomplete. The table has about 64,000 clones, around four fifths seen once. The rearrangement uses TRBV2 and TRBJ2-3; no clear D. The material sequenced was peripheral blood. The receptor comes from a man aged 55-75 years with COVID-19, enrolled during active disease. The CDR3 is CASSNSDTQYF. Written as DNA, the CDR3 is TGTGCCAGCAGTAACAGTGATACGCAGTATTTT.